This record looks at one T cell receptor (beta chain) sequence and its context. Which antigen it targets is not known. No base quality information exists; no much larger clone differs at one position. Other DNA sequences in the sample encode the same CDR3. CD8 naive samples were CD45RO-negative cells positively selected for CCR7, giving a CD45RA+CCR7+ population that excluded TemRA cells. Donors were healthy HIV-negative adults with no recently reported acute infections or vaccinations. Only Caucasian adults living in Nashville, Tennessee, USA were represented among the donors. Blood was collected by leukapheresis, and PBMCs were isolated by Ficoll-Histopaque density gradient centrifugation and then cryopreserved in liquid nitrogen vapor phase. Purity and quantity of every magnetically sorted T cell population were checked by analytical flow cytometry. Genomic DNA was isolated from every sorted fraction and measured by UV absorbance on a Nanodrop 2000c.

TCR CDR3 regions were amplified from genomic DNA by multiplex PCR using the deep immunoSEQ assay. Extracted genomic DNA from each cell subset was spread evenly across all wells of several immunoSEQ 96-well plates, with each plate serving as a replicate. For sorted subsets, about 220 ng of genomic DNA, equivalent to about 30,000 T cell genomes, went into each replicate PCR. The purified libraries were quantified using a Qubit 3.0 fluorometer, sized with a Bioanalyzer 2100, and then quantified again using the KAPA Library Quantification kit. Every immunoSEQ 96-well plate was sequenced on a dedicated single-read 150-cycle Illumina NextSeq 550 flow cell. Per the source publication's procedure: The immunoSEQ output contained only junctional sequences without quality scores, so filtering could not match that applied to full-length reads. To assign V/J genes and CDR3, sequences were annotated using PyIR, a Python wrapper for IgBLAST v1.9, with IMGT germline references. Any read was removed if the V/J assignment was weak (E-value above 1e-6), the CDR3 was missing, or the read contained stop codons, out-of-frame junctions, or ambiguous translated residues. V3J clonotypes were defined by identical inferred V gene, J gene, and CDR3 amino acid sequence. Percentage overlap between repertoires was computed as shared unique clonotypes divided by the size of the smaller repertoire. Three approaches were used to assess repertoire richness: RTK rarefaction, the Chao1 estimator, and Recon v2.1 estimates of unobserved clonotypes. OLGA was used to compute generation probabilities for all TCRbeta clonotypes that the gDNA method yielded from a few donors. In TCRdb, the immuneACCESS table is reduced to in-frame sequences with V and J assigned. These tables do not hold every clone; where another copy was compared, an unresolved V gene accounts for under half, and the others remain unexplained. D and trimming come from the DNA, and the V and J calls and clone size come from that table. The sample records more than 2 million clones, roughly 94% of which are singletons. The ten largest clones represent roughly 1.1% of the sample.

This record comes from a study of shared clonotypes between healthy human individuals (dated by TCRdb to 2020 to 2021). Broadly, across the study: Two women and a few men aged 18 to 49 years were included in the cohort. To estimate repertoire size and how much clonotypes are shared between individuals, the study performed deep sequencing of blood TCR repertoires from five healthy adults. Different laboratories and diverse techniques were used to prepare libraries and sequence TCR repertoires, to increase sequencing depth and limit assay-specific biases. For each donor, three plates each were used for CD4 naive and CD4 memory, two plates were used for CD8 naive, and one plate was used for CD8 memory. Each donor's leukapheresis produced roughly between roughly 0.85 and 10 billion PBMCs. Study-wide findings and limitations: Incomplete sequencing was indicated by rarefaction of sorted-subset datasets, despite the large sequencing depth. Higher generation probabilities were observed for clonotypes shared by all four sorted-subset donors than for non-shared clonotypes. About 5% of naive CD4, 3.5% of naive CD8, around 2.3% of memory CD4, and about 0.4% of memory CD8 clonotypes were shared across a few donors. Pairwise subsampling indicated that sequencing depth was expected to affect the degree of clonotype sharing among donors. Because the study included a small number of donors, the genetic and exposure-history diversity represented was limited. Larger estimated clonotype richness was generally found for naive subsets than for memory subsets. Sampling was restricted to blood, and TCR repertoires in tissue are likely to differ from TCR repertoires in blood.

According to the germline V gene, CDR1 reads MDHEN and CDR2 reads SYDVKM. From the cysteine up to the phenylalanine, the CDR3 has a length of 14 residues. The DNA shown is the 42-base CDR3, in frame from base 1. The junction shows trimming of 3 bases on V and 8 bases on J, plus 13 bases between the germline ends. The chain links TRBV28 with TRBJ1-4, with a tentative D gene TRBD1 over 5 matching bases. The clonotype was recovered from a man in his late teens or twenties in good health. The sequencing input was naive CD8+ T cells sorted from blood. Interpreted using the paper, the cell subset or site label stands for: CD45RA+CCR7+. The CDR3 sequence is CASSFAGEGEKLFF. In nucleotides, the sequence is TGTGCCAGCAGTTTCGCGGGGGAGGGGGAAAAACTGTTTTTT.